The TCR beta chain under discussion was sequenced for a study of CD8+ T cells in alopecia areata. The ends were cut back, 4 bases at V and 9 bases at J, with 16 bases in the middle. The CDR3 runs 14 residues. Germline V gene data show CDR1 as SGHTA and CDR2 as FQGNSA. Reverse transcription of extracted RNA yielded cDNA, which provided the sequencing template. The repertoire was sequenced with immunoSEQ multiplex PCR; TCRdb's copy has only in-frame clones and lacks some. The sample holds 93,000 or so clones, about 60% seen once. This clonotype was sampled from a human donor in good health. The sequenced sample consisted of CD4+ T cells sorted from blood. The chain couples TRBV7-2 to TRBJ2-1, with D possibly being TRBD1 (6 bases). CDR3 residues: CASSSSLGGGEQFF. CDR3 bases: TGTGCCAGCAGCTCCTCTCTTGGGGGCGGTGAGCAGTTCTTC.